These 10 T cell receptor beta chains share one sample of origin, sequenced in a study of OX40 agonist ivuxolimab in advanced cancers. Here immunoSEQ multiplex PCR was the method, and the copy in TCRdb shows in-frame clones only, minus some. This table has about 110,000 clones, around 93% appearing once. Specimen: CD4+ or CD8+ T cells sorted from blood, collected in a trial of the OX40 agonist ivuxolimab. The receptors derive from an adult with an advanced solid tumor such as melanoma, head and neck, liver or kidney cancer.

This sequence joins TRBV7-9 and TRBJ2-6; tentative D call: TRBD2 (5 bases). Germline-derived CDR1 and CDR2 are SEHNR and FQNEAQ (reference sequence). V was cut by 11 bases and J by 0 bases, with 8 bases left in between. The CDR3 is 13 residues long. CDR3 protein: CALGDSGANVLTF. The DNA for the CDR3 is TGTGCCCTCGGGGACTCTGGGGCCAACGTCCTGACTTTC.

On this clone: Other nucleotide sequences in the sample specify the same CDR3. The chain has TRBV6-5 and TRBJ1-1; D is perhaps TRBD1 (5 bases). Germline V lookup: CDR1 MNHEY, CDR2 SVGAGI. Trimming took 2 bases from V and 1 from J, leaving 8 bases between them. This CDR3 spans 14 amino acids. CDR3 coding DNA: TGTGCCAGCAGTTACGGGGGACGGAACACTGAAGCTTTCTTT. This translates into CASSYGGRNTEAFF.

The V gene is TRBV10-3, the J gene TRBJ1-2; 11 bases agree with TRBD1. This CDR3 has 16 amino acids. Germline trimming cut 6 bases from V and 0 bases from J; bases unmatched to any gene: 6. The germline gives CDR1 ENHRY, CDR2 SYGVKD. CDR3 protein: CAIRRDRGITNYGYTF. DNA for the CDR3: TGTGCCATCAGGCGGGACAGGGGGATTACTAACTATGGCTACACCTTC.

The chain employs TRBV19 and TRBJ2-1; D possibly uses TRBD1 or TRBD2 (5 bases each). CDR1 is LNHDA, CDR2 SQIVND, per germline (reference sequence). The CDR3 loop spans 15 amino acids. V was pared by 3 bases and J by 9 bases, with 18 bases between. In DNA form, the CDR3 reads TGTGCCAGTAGTATTTCCGGGACGATGACTGGTGAGCAGTTCTTC. It yields the protein CASSISGTMTGEQFF.

This clone was observed a few times. The chain combines TRBV5-4 with TRBJ1-2; TRBD1 might be the D (6 bases). The CDR3 consists of 15 residues. V shed 4 bases and J shed 7 bases, with 20 bases lying between them. Germline CDR1 SGHNT, CDR2 YYREEE (reference sequence). CDR3 nucleotide sequence: TGTGCCAGCAGCCAAGACAGGTCCACCTCCTCTGGCTACACCTTC. Amino acids: CASSQDRSTSSGYTF.

The chain carries TRBV11-3 and TRBJ2-2; weak D call: TRBD2 (5 bases). This CDR3 is 14 amino acids long. With 5 bases removed from V and 4 bases from J, the gap between germline ends came to 11 bases. Germline CDR1 and CDR2: SGHNT and YENEEA. The CDR3 region is CASSQLRGTGELFF. The CDR3 DNA sequence: TGTGCCAGCAGCCAACTTCGGGGCACCGGGGAGCTGTTTTTT.

This clone is a singleton in its sample. The V and J genes are TRBV21-1 and TRBJ1-1. TRBV21-1 is a listed pseudogene. This CDR3 contains 12 residues. The CDR3 loop reads CASSKRAAEAFF. The CDR3 nucleotides read TGTGCCAGCAGCAAACGGGCTGCTGAAGCTTTCTTT.

This chain links TRBV2 with TRBJ2-6, with 7 bases matching TRBD1. The length of the CDR3 is 17 residues. V lost 6 bases, J lost 4 bases, and 12 bases stayed unmatched. Germline CDR1 is SNHLY and CDR2 is FYNNEI. CDR3 loop: CASSRDSGNWGANVLTF. In nucleotides, the CDR3 is TGTGCCAGCAGCCGGGACAGCGGTAACTGGGGGGCCAACGTCCTGACTTTC.

The V call is TRBV7-3, the J call TRBJ2-5, with D unresolved. CDR1 SGHTA and CDR2 FQGTGA come from the germline V gene. Trimming stripped 6 bases from V and 5 bases from J, with 13 bases between. The CDR3 loop spans 13 amino acids. The CDR3 DNA reads TGTGCCAGCAGGCCAAGGGTTGGCGAGACCCAGTACTTC. Protein product: CASRPRVGETQYF.

This chain links TRBV19 with TRBJ2-1; TRBD2 matches 7 bases. This CDR3 is 13 amino acids long. V shed 7 bases, J shed 10 bases, and the junction held 10 bases outside the gene matches. Germline V gives CDR1 LNHDA, CDR2 SQIVND (reference sequence). CDR3 in DNA: TGTGCCAGTACGCGGGGGTTCCAATCGGAGCAGTTCTTC. Amino acids: CASTRGFQSEQFF.